This TCR beta chain was found in a study of beta chain features in type 1 diabetes. Study-level findings and limits: There were fewer insertions and more deletions at the VDJ junctions of type 1 diabetes patients. The study found that naive, central memory and Treg TCRB repertoires appeared more similar in patients than in healthy donors. Among patients with Type 1 diabetes, TCRB CDR3s were moderately but significantly shorter in every one of the four CD4+ subsets.

CDR1 is MGHDK and CDR2 is SYGVNS in the germline V gene. CDR3 length: 16 amino acids. Between the trimmed V and J ends, which lost 2 bases and 0 bases, there was a span of 14 bases. Expressed TCRB transcripts were sequenced because the entire RNA isolate underwent reverse transcription. Here immunoSEQ multiplex PCR was the method, and the copy in TCRdb shows in-frame clones only, minus some. Here the sample spans 45,000 to 65,000 clones, around 56% being singletons. Of note for this clone: Its target is unknown.

The chain uses TRBV25-1 and TRBJ2-7; tentative D call: TRBD1 (6 bases). The sequence was obtained from a woman between 40 and 50 years old with type 1 diabetes. Sequenced sample: Tregs from blood. The CDR3 loop reads CASSEQGRGSSYEQYF. The CDR3 DNA is TGTGCCAGCAGTGAACAGGGCAGGGGAAGCTCCTACGAGCAGTACTTC.